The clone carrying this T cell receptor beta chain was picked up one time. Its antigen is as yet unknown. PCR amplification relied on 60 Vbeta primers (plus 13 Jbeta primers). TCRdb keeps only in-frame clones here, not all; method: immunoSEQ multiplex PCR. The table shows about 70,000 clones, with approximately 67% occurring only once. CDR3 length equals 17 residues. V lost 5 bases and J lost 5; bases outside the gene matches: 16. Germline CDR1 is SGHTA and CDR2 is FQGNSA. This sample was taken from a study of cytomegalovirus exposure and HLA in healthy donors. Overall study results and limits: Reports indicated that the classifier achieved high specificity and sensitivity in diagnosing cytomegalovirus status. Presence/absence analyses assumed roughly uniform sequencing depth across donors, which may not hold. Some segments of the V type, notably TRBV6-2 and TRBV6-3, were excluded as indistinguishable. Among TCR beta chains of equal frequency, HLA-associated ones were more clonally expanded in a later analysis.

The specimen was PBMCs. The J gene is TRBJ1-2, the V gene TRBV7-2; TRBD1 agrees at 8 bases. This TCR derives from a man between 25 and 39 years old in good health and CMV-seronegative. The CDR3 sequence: CASSPRNPGGEFYGYTF. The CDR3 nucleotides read TGTGCCAGCAGCCCCAGGAATCCAGGGGGCGAGTTTTATGGCTACACCTTC.